The text below deals with one T cell receptor beta chain. V lost 5 bases and J lost 3; bases outside the gene matches: 5. This CDR3 contains 15 residues. Germline V lookup: CDR1 LGHDT, CDR2 YNNKEL (reference sequence). The entry originates in a study of blood T cell repertoires in COVID-19. Study as a whole: Italy, Spain and the United States were the sources of the convalescent and acute COVID-19 samples.

Authors' data handling: Researchers report that nucleated cell counts were estimated from reference gene primer amplification. Using immunoSEQ multiplex PCR, the repertoire was profiled, and TCRdb retains in-frame clones only, with some absent. D and trimming come from the DNA, and the V and J calls and clone size come from that table. Seen here are some 56,000 clones, 82% observed once, and the top ten hold around 10%. The receptor's source is an elderly man with COVID-19, enrolled during active disease. V and J are TRBV3-1 (or the pseudogene TRBV3-2) and TRBJ2-1; 9 bases match TRBD2. The sequencing sample was made of peripheral blood. The CDR3 region has the DNA TGTGCCAGCAGCTCAGAAGCGGGGGGCTACAATGAGCAGTTCTTC. It yields the protein CASSSEAGGYNEQFF.